This T cell receptor beta chain was obtained from a study of blood T cells in healthy people across ages. In its sample, this clonotype was seen a few times. Its antigen is still unknown. Study-wide findings and caveats: Correlation between TCR beta diversity and naive T cell percentage was strong. Fewer expanded clones and more diversity marked long-lived versus aged donors. Roughly linear age-related decline in beta diversity appeared, significant by age approximately 43.

The use of a sample-barcoded 5' primer and a J-beta primer mix characterized a second PCR of roughly 6 to 11 cycles. TCRdb reprocessed the 5' RACE reads with MiXCR, giving one entry per CDR3 protein. The data hold around 780,000 distinct CDR3 sequences, with roughly 50% observed a single time. The CDR3 has 17 residues. The germline CDR1 and CDR2 sequences are MNHEY and SMNVEV (reference sequence). It was approximately 9 milliliters of peripheral blood that were drawn from each donor. This TCR was recovered from a middle-aged man in good health. Sequenced sample: blood. J is TRBJ2-7 and V is TRBV27, with D tentatively TRBD1 (6 bases). The better agreement between TRBJ2-5 and the DNA end casts doubt on the J call. The CDR3 region is CASSRPLGTTRQETQYF. In DNA, the CDR3 is TGTGCCAGCAGCCGGCCCCTTGGGACAACCCGCCAAGAGACCCAGTACTTC.